The clone carrying this T cell receptor (beta chain) has only a few counts. Profiled with immunoSEQ multiplex PCR; TCRdb holds only in-frame clones, not every one. The sample gives about 76,000 clones, roughly 93% of which show up once; approximately 2.5% is in the top ten. The data are from a study of T cell changes during pregnancy in multiple sclerosis. V lost 2 bases, J lost 4 bases, and 6 bases stayed unmatched. There are 15 residues in the CDR3. Germline assignment: CDR1 MGHRA and CDR2 YSYEKL. This TCR was sampled from a female donor with multiple sclerosis, enrolled in a pregnancy study. The sample consisted of peripheral blood, taken in the second trimester of pregnancy. J is TRBJ2-7 and V is TRBV4-1; 9 bases are a match to TRBD1. The DNA for the CDR3 is TGCGCCAGCAGCCAACTTGGGACAGGGTCATACGAGCAGTACTTC. Translating gives CASSQLGTGSYEQYF.